Listed below are T cell receptor beta chains from one sample, sequenced in a study of Graves' ophthalmopathy and Graves' hyperthyroidism. Via MiXCR, TCRdb re-called the multiplex PCR reads, giving one row per CDR3 protein. The sample gives 740,000 or so distinct CDR3 sequences, 40% of which show up once; approximately 43% is in the top ten. The source material was peripheral blood. The receptors come from an adult man with Graves' ophthalmopathy. Each CDR3 is given with its conserved first and last residue. The order of the fields is V gene, D gene, clone size, J gene, CDR3 protein, CDR3 DNA. D genes are given only for firm matches. The size of a clone is reported for some rows only, either as once, few or many, or as a class for expanded clones.

TRBV10-2	-	-	TRBJ1-1	CAIGRQPNTEAFF	TGCGCCATAGGGAGGCAGCCGAACACTGAAGCTTTCTTT
TRBV19	-	few	TRBJ2-6	CASSVTGFSGANVLTF	TGTGCCAGTAGTGTGACAGGATTTTCTGGGGCCAACGTCCTGACTTTC
TRBV2	-	-	TRBJ2-5	CASSWAGMNQETQYF	TGTGCCAGCAGTTGGGCGGGAATGAACCAAGAGACCCAGTACTTC
TRBV7-2	-	many	TRBJ2-5	CASGRSSETQYF	TGTGCCAGCGGGAGGAGTTCGGAGACCCAGTACTTC
TRBV2	TRBD1	-	TRBJ1-1	CASSEGTGWDTEAFF	TGTGCCAGCAGTGAGGGGACAGGGTGGGACACTGAAGCTTTCTTT
TRBV29-1	TRBD1	-	TRBJ1-1	CSGQGEAFF	TGCAGCGGACAGGGAGAAGCTTTCTTT
TRBV14	-	-	TRBJ2-7	CASSQGAANSYEQYF	TGTGCCAGCAGCCAAGGGGCAGCAAATTCCTACGAGCAGTACTTC
TRBV15	TRBD1	many	TRBJ1-1	CATSRDLLGTGVFTEAFF	TGTGCCACCAGCAGAGATCTGCTTGGGACAGGGGTGTTCACTGAAGCTTTCTTT
TRBV2	TRBD1	-	TRBJ2-7	CATKGAAFVEQYF	TGTGCCACGAAGGGGGCCGCCTTTGTCGAGCAGTACTTC
TRBV5-1	-	-	TRBJ1-1	CASSSAGDTEAFF	TGCGCCAGCAGCTCGGCAGGGGACACTGAAGCTTTCTTT
TRBV20-1	-	-	TRBJ1-5	CSAMSENQPQHF	TGCAGTGCTATGTCCGAAAATCAGCCCCAGCATTTT
TRBV5-4	-	-	TRBJ2-5	CASSKLMGAQETQYF	TGTGCCAGCAGCAAACTCATGGGGGCACAAGAGACCCAGTACTTC
TRBV4-3	-	-	TRBJ1-2	CASSQDRYNYGYTF	TGCGCCAGCAGCCAAGACAGGTATAACTATGGCTACACCTTC
TRBV12-3/TRBV12-4	TRBD1	few	TRBJ1-1	CASSLLGQGAEAFF	TGTGCCAGCAGTTTATTGGGACAGGGGGCTGAAGCTTTCTTT
TRBV29-1	TRBD1	-	TRBJ1-6	CSLDRDNSPLHF	TGCAGCTTAGACAGGGATAATTCACCCCTCCACTTT
TRBV4-3	TRBD1	-	TRBJ1-2	CASSQQTGKNYGYTF	TGCGCCAGCAGCCAGCAGACAGGGAAGAACTATGGCTACACCTTC
TRBV7-9	-	-	TRBJ2-3	CASNLRRAPNTDTQYF	TGTGCCAGCAACCTCCGACGGGCCCCAAACACAGATACGCAGTATTTT
TRBV25-1	TRBD2	few	TRBJ2-3	CASSARLAGVTDTQYF	TGTGCCAGCAGTGCTCGACTAGCGGGGGTTACAGATACGCAGTATTTT
TRBV5-5	TRBD1	-	TRBJ2-5	CASSQQGQGNYETQYF	TGCGCCAGCAGCCAACAAGGACAGGGGAATTATGAGACCCAGTACTTC
TRBV5-1	-	-	TRBJ1-2	CASSLEFRGSGYTF	TGCGCCAGCAGCTTGGAGTTTCGGGGAAGTGGCTACACCTTC
TRBV12-3/TRBV12-4	-	many	TRBJ2-6	CASSPAFSGANVLTF	TGTGCCAGCAGTCCCGCCTTCTCTGGGGCCAACGTCCTGACTTTC
TRBV10-3	-	many	TRBJ2-6	CAIRGGANVLTF	TGTGCCATCAGGGGTGGGGCCAACGTCCTGACTTTC
TRBV5-5	-	once	TRBJ2-7	CASSLEGYECEQYF	TGTGCCAGCAGCTTGGAAGGGTACGAATGCGAGCAGTACTTC
TRBV7-3	-	-	TRBJ1-1	CASSYSSAGWLNTEAFF	TGTGCCAGCAGTTACTCGTCCGCAGGGTGGCTGAACACTGAAGCTTTCTTT
TRBV7-9	-	-	TRBJ2-7	CASSSHSDTPYEQYF	TGTGCCAGCAGTTCCCACTCTGACACCCCCTACGAGCAGTACTTC
TRBV5-1	TRBD2	few	TRBJ2-5	CASSFLAGGRQETQYF	TGCGCCAGCAGCTTCTTAGCGGGAGGGCGCCAAGAGACCCAGTACTTC
TRBV10-3	-	-	TRBJ2-6	CAIRAQGGANVLTF	TGTGCCATCAGGGCCCAGGGTGGGGCCAACGTCCTGACTTTC
TRBV10-2	-	-	TRBJ1-2	CASSGRTNYGYTF	TGCGCCAGCAGTGGACGGACTAACTATGGCTACACCTTC
TRBV6-2/TRBV6-3	-	many	TRBJ2-7	CASSPTRRYEQYF	TGTGCCAGCAGTCCGACACGCCGCTACGAGCAGTACTTC
TRBV7-9	-	many	TRBJ1-5	CASSAQGSDQPQHF	TGTGCCAGCAGCGCACAGGGATCGGATCAGCCCCAGCATTTT
TRBV12-3/TRBV12-4	-	many	TRBJ2-7	CASSQTRDEQYF	TGTGCCAGCAGCCAAACACGGGACGAGCAGTACTTC
TRBV30	-	-	TRBJ1-2	CAWSGTVYGYTF	TGTGCCTGGAGTGGAACAGTCTATGGCTACACCTTC
TRBV7-6	TRBD2	-	TRBJ2-7	CASTPPGGGQYF	TGTGCCAGCACCCCCCCGGGAGGCGGGCAGTACTTC
TRBV10-3	TRBD1	-	TRBJ1-4	CASTAGQGDEKLFF	TGTGCCAGCACCGCAGGACAGGGTGATGAAAAACTGTTTTTT
TRBV7-9	-	many	TRBJ1-2	CASSLERGRDGYTF	TGTGCCAGCAGCTTGGAGCGGGGGCGCGATGGCTACACCTTC
TRBV9	TRBD2	few	TRBJ2-5	CASSVGVREGETQYF	TGTGCCAGCAGCGTAGGGGTCAGGGAGGGCGAGACCCAGTACTTC
TRBV20-1	-	few	TRBJ1-6	CSARGHGNSPLHF	TGCAGTGCTAGAGGTCACGGGAATTCACCCCTCCACTTT
TRBV24-1	-	-	TRBJ1-5	CATTDPGTLSQPQHF	TGTGCCACCACTGACCCCGGGACCCTAAGTCAGCCCCAGCATTTT
TRBV7-2	TRBD2	-	TRBJ2-5	CASSLRTSGRETQYF	TGTGCCAGCAGCCTCCGGACTAGCGGGAGGGAGACCCAGTACTTC
TRBV2	TRBD1	-	TRBJ1-5	CAIGTGAFASNQPQHF	TGTGCCATCGGGACAGGGGCGTTTGCTAGCAATCAGCCCCAGCATTTT
TRBV19	-	few	TRBJ2-5	CASSIGHWQETQYF	TGTGCCAGTAGTATTGGGCATTGGCAAGAGACCCAGTACTTC
TRBV25-1	-	-	TRBJ2-7	CASSSPLGADEQYF	TGTGCCAGCAGTAGTCCCTTAGGCGCTGACGAGCAGTACTTC
TRBV2	-	-	TRBJ1-1	CASSQQGGETEAFF	TGTGCCAGCAGCCAACAGGGTGGCGAGACTGAAGCTTTCTTT
TRBV15	TRBD1	-	TRBJ1-2	CATSSDRVTGGGGYTF	TGTGCCACCAGCAGCGACAGGGTCACCGGGGGTGGTGGCTACACCTTC
TRBV20-1	-	-	TRBJ2-7	CSARAGVGTGEQYF	TGCAGTGCTAGAGCAGGGGTCGGCACCGGGGAGCAGTACTTC
TRBV25-1	TRBD1	-	TRBJ2-2	CAGQGTNTGELFF	TGTGCCGGACAGGGGACGAACACCGGGGAGCTGTTTTTT